A selection of T cell receptor beta chains follows, all from one sample in a study of human T cells and chemical hapten exposure. One entry per CDR3 protein, called by TCRdb with MiXCR from the RACE reads. The sample carries roughly 360,000 distinct CDR3 sequences, 4.8% recorded once. Sequenced material: whole blood, taken in connection with sensitization to the hapten diphenylcyclopropenone (DPC). The receptor source for this set is a woman in her forties or fifties with alopecia areata. Some clones in this sample may be carry-over from other donors' samples. The CDR3 runs from the conserved cysteine through the conserved F or W. Each record gives: clone size, J gene, V gene, D gene, CDR3 DNA, CDR3 protein. A D gene is named only where the DNA matches it firmly. Clone size, where shown, is once, few, many, or a class for clones that have expanded.

>many|TRBJ1-6|TRBV5-6|.
TGTGCCAGCAGGCGGTTGCGGAATCCTAATAATTCACCCCTCCACTTT
CASRRLRNPNNSPLHF
>many|TRBJ2-5|TRBV20-1|.
TGCAGTGCTAGAATCCCCGGGGAGACCCAGTACTTC
CSARIPGETQYF
>many|TRBJ1-1|TRBV10-3|.
TGTGCCAGTACCGGGACCCCCTTTTCGGGGACTGAAGCTTTCTTT
CASTGTPFSGTEAFF
>.|TRBJ1-5|TRBV7-8|TRBD1
TGTGCCAGCAGCATGACAGGGCGAGGGGATCAGCCCCAGCATTTT
CASSMTGRGDQPQHF
>many|TRBJ1-5|TRBV4-3|.
TGCGCCAGCAGCCGAGACGTAAGCAATCAGCCCCAGCATTTT
CASSRDVSNQPQHF
>.|TRBJ1-5|TRBV29-1|.
TGCAGCGTTGAGGGCGGTCCAGGAGGGCAGCCCCAGCATTTT
CSVEGGPGGQPQHF
>many|TRBJ1-6|TRBV7-2|.
TGTGCCAGCAGCGTCCTAGGGAGCTCCTATAATTCACCCCTCCACTTT
CASSVLGSSYNSPLHF
>.|TRBJ1-3|TRBV20-1|TRBD1
TGCAGTGCTGGACCGGGACAGTTACCCCCGGGAAACACCATATATTTT
CSAGPGQLPPGNTIYF
>few|TRBJ1-5|TRBV7-2|.
TGTGCCAGCAGCTCTCTGGACGGGCAGCCCCAGCATTTT
CASSSLDGQPQHF
>.|TRBJ2-1|TRBV6-2/TRBV6-3|.
TGTGCCAGCAGTCTACCTGTAGGTGAGCAGTTCTTC
CASSLPVGEQFF
>.|TRBJ1-2|TRBV5-4|.
TGTGCCAGCAGCCCCGGAGCAGGGTCCTATGGCTACACCTTC
CASSPGAGSYGYTF
>few|TRBJ2-7|TRBV6-6|.
TGTGCCAGCAGTTACGGAGTCCACGAGCAGTACTTC
CASSYGVHEQYF
>.|TRBJ2-3|TRBV24-1|TRBD1
TGTGCCACCAGTGACCCACCGGGACAGAGGAGCACAGATACGCAGTATTTT
CATSDPPGQRSTDTQYF
>.|TRBJ1-1|TRBV27|.
TGTGCCAGCAGTTCCTCCCCCGGACAGAATCCCTCAACTGAAGCTTTCTTT
CASSSSPGQNPSTEAFF
>.|TRBJ1-1|TRBV7-6|.
TGTGCCAGCAGCTTAGCCACAGTGGGGGGTGAAGCTTTCTTT
CASSLATVGGEAFF
>few|TRBJ1-5|TRBV6-1|.
TGTGCCAGCAGTGATGGTGGTCCCCAGCCCCAGCATTTT
CASSDGGPQPQHF
>.|TRBJ1-4|TRBV2|.
TGTGCCAGCAGTTCCGACAGCCTCAAGGGTGAAAAACTGTTTTTT
CASSSDSLKGEKLFF
>many|TRBJ2-3|TRBV28|.
TGTGCCAGCAGTTTACAGGGACCTCAGGATACGCAGTATTTT
CASSLQGPQDTQYF
>.|TRBJ2-7|TRBV20-1|TRBD2
TGCAGTGCTAGAGAGGGGTACAGCGGGAGCTCCTACGAGCAGTACTTC
CSAREGYSGSSYEQYF
>.|TRBJ1-2|TRBV20-1|TRBD1
TGCAGTGCTTCCTCAGGGGGCGGCTTTAACTATGGCTACACCTTC
CSASSGGGFNYGYTF
>.|TRBJ2-1|TRBV5-1|.
TGCGCCAGCAGCTTGGAAGCAGGGGTATCCTACAATGAGCAGTTCTTC
CASSLEAGVSYNEQFF
>many|TRBJ2-4|TRBV28|.
TGTGCCAGCAGTTTTAGAGGGGCGGTAGCGAACATTCAGTACTTC
CASSFRGAVANIQYF
>many|TRBJ1-1|TRBV20-1|.
TGCAGTGCTAGAGGAGGGGCCGATGAAGCTTTCTTT
CSARGGADEAFF
>many|TRBJ1-5|TRBV2|.
TGTGCCAGCAGTGTTCAGGAGAGCCTTAATCAGCCCCAGCATTTT
CASSVQESLNQPQHF
>many|TRBJ1-1|TRBV27|TRBD1
TGTGCCAGCGAACCCTCCCCAGGGGGGCCCATTCCACACACTGAAGCTTTCTTT
CASEPSPGGPIPHTEAFF
>.|TRBJ2-2|TRBV24-1|.
TGTGCCGCGAGTAGAGGTACCGGGGAGCTGTTTTTT
CAASRGTGELFF
>few|TRBJ2-5|TRBV23-1|.
TGCGCCAGCAGTCAGCTGAGGGGAAAAACCCAGTACTTC
CASSQLRGKTQYF
>.|TRBJ1-5|TRBV6-1|TRBD1
TGTGCCAGCAGTGACGGACAGGGGGGCCCTCAGCCCCAGCATTTT
CASSDGQGGPQPQHF
>.|TRBJ2-5|TRBV7-9|.
TGTGCCAGCAGCTTAGCGCGAACGCAAGAGACCCAGTACTTC
CASSLARTQETQYF
>.|TRBJ1-5|TRBV12-5|.
TGTGCTAGTGGTTTGGGACACCGGGGCGGCAATCAGCCCCAGCATTTT
CASGLGHRGGNQPQHF
>.|TRBJ2-1|TRBV12-3/TRBV12-4|TRBD1
TGTGCCAGCAGTTTATCCCGGACAGGGATAAGCTCCTACAATGAGCAGTTCTTC
CASSLSRTGISSYNEQFF
>many|TRBJ1-1|TRBV12-3/TRBV12-4|.
TGTGCCAGCACCCCCGGGGGAACTGAAGCTTTCTTT
CASTPGGTEAFF
>many|TRBJ2-3|TRBV6-5|.
TGTGCCAGCAGTTACTTCTCGGGAGGCACAGATACGCAGTATTTT
CASSYFSGGTDTQYF
>many|TRBJ1-2|TRBV27|.
TGTGCCAGCACCACCTTTCTTAGGGATCCGCTTAACTATGGCTACACCTTC
CASTTFLRDPLNYGYTF
>many|TRBJ2-5|TRBV2|.
TGTGCCAGCAGTGAGCGCGGGGAGACCCAGTACTTC
CASSERGETQYF
>many|TRBJ1-4|TRBV5-1|.
TGCGCCAGCAGCTTGGTCCCGGGTTTTAATGAAAAACTGTTTTTT
CASSLVPGFNEKLFF
>many|TRBJ2-1|TRBV7-9|.
TGTGCCAGCAGCTTACCCTCGCGGGGTGAGCAGTTCTTC
CASSLPSRGEQFF
>few|TRBJ2-7|TRBV6-1|.
TGTGCCAGCAGGGCCGGATCAACCTACGAGCAGTACTTC
CASRAGSTYEQYF
>many|TRBJ2-5|TRBV7-6|.
TGTGCCAGCAGCTTAAGTCCTTACGAGACCCAGTACTTC
CASSLSPYETQYF
>many|TRBJ1-2|TRBV30|.
TGTGCCTGGAGACGAGGGGCTAACTATGGCTACACCTTC
CAWRRGANYGYTF
>many|TRBJ1-5|TRBV6-5|.
TGTGCCAGCAGTAGGTATAGCAATCAGCCCCAGCATTTT
CASSRYSNQPQHF